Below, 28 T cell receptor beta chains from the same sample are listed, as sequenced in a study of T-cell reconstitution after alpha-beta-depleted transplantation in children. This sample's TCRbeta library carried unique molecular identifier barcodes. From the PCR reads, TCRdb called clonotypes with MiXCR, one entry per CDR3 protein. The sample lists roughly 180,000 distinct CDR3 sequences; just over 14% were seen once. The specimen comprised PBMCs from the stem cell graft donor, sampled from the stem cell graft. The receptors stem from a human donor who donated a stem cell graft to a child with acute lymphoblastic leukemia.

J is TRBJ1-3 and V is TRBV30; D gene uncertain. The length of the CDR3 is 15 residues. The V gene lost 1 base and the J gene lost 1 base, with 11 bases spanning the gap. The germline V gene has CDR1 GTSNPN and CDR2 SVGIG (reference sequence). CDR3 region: CAWSDEARSGNTIYF. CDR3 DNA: TGTGCCTGGAGTGATGAAGCGAGGTCTGGAAACACCATATATTTT.

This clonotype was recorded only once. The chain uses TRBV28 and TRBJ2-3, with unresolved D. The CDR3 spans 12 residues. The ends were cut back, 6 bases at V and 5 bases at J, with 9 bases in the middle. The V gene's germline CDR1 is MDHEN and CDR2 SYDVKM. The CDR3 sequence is CASSRSEDTQYF. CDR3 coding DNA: TGTGCCAGCAGCCGATCCGAAGATACGCAGTATTTT. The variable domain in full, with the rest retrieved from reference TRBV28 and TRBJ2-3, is DVKVTQSSRYLVKRTGEKVFLECVQDMDHENMFWYRQDPGLGLRLIYFSYDVKMKEKGDIPEGYSVSREKKERFSLILESASTNQTSMYLCASSRSEDTQYFGPGTRLTVL.

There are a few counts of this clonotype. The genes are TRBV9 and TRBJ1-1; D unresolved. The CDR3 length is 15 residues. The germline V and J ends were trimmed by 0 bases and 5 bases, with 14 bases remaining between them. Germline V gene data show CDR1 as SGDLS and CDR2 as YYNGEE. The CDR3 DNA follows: TGTGCCAGCAGCGTAGGAGGAGGAGCGAGGACTGAAGCTTTCTTT. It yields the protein CASSVGGGARTEAFF.

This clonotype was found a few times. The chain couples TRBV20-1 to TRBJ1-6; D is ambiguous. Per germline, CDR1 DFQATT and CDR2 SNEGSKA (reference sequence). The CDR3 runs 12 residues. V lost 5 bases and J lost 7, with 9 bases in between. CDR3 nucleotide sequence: TGCAGTGCTGGTCGGATAAATTCACCCCTCCACTTT. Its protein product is CSAGRINSPLHF.

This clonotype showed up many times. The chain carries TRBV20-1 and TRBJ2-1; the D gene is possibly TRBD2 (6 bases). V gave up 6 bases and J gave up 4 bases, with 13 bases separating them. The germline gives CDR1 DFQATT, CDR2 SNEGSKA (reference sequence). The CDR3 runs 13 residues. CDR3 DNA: TGCAGTGCCCGGAGGGAGAAATACAATGAGCAGTTCTTC. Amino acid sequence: CSARREKYNEQFF.

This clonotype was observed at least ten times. This chain's CDR3 is CASSLGIGEKLFF. CDR3 coding DNA: TGCGCCAGCAGCTTGGGGATCGGGGAAAAACTGTTTTTT. The chain is built from TRBV5-1 and TRBJ1-4; D is uncertain. Germline CDR1 SGHRS, CDR2 YFSETQ. The CDR3 loop spans 13 amino acids. The V and J ends lost 0 bases and 8 bases respectively, with 8 bases between them.

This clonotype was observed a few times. CDR3 sequence: CSANPGLVAYNEQFF. The CDR3 coding sequence is TGCAGTGCTAATCCGGGACTAGTGGCCTACAATGAGCAGTTCTTC. The chain has TRBV20-1 and TRBJ2-1, with 8 nucleotides matching TRBD2. J gave up 2 bases and V 4 bases, and 7 bases lay outside the gene matches. The CDR3 sequence is 15 residues long. Germline-derived CDR1 and CDR2 are DFQATT and SNEGSKA (reference sequence).

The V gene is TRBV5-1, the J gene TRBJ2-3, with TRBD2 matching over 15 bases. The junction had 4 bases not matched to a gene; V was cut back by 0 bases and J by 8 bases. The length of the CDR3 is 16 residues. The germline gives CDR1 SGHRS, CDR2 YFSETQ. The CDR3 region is CASSLAGTSGRSTQYF. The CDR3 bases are TGCGCCAGCAGCTTGGCCGGGACTAGCGGGAGGAGTACGCAGTATTTT. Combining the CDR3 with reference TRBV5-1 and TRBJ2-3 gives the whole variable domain KAGVTQTPRYLIKTRGQQVTLSCSPISGHRSVSWYQQTPGQGLQFLFEYFSETQRNKGNFPGRFSGRQFSNSRSEMNVSTLELGDSALYLCASSLAGTSGRSTQYFGPGTRLTVL.

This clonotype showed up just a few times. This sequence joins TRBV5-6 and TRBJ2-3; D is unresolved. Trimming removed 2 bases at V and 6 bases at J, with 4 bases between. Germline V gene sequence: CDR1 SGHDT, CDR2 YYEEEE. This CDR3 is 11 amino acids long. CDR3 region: CASSLMDTQYF. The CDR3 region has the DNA TGTGCCAGCAGCTTAATGGATACGCAGTATTTT. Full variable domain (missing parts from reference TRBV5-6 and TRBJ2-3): DAGVTQSPTHLIKTRGQQVTLRCSPKSGHDTVSWYQQALGQGPQFIFQYYEEEERQRGNFPDRFSGHQFPNYSSELNVNALLLGDSALYLCASSLMDTQYFGPGTRLTVL.

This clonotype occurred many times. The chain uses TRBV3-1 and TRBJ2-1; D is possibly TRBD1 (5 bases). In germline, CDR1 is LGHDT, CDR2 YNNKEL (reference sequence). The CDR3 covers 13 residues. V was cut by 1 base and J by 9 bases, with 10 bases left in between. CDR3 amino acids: CASSQVRQGEQFF. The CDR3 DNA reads TGTGCCAGCAGCCAAGTGCGGCAGGGTGAGCAGTTCTTC.

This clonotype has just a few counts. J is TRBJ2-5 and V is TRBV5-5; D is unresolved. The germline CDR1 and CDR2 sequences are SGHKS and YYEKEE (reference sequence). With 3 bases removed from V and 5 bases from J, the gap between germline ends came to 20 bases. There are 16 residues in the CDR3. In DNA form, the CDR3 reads TGTGCCAGCAGCTCCACACAGAACCTCCGCTTGGAGACCCAGTACTTC. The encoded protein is CASSSTQNLRLETQYF. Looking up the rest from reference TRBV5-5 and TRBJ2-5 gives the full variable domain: DAGVTQSPTHLIKTRGQQVTLRCSPISGHKSVSWYQQVLGQGPQFIFQYYEKEERGRGNFPDRFSARQFPNYSSELNVNALLLGDSALYLCASSSTQNLRLETQYFGPGTRLLVL.

The CDR3 here is CASKQGAYEQYF. The CDR3 region has the DNA TGCGCCAGCAAACAGGGGGCTTACGAGCAGTACTTC. The chain uses TRBV5-1 and TRBJ2-7; 9 nucleotides agree with TRBD1. The germline V gene has CDR1 SGHRS and CDR2 YFSETQ. Trimming cost V 6 bases and J 4 bases; bases outside gene matches: 2. The CDR3 has 12 amino acids.

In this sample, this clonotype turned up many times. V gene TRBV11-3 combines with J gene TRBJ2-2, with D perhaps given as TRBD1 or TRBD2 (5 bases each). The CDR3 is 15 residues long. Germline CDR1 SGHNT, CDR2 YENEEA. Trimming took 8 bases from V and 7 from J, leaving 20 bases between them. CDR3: CASHPIGGNFGELFF. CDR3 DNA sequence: TGTGCCAGCCACCCAATTGGGGGAAATTTCGGGGAGCTGTTTTTT.

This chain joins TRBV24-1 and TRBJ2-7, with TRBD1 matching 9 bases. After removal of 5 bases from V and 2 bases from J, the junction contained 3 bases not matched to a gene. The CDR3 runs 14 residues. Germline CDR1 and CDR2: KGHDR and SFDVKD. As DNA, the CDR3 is TGTGCCACCAGTGGGGACAGGGTTACCTACGAGCAGTACTTC. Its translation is CATSGDRVTYEQYF.

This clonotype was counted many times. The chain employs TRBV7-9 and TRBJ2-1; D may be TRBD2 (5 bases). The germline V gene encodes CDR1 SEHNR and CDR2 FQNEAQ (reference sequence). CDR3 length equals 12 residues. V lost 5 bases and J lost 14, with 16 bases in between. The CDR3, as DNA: TGTGCCAGCAGCCACAGCCGGGGTACAGAGTTCTTC. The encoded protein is CASSHSRGTEFF.

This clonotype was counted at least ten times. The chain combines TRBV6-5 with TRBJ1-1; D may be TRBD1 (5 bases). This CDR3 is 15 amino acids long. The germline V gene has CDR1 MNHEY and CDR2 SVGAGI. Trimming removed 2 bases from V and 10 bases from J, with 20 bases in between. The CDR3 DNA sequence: TGTGCCAGCAGTTACGGGGCACAGCACCAGTCGGGAGCTTTCTTT. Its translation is CASSYGAQHQSGAFF.

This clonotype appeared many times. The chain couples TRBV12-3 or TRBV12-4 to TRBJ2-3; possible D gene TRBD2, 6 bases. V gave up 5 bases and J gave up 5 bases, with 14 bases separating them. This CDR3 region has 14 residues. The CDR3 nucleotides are TGTGCCAGCAGTATCCGGGAGTCGTTAGATACGCAGTATTTT. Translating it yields CASSIRESLDTQYF.

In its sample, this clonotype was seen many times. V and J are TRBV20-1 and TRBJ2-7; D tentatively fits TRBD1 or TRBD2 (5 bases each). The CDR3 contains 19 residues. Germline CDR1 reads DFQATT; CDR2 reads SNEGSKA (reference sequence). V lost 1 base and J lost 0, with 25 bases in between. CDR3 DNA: TGCAGTGCTAGAGGACTCCTACCCGGGGCGTCCTGGGACTCCTACGAGCAGTACTTC. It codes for CSARGLLPGASWDSYEQYF.

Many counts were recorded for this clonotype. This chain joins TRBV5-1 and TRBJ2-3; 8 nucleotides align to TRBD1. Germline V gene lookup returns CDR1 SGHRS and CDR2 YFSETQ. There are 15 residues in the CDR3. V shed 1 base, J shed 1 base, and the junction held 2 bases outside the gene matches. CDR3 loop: CASSLKTGGTDTQYF. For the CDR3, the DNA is TGCGCCAGCAGCTTGAAGACAGGGGGCACAGATACGCAGTATTTT.

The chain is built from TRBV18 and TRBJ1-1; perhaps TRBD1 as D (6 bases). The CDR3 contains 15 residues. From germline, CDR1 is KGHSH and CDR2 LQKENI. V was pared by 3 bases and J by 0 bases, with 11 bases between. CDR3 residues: CASSPYRGMNTEAFF. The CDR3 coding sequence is TGTGCCAGCTCACCTTATAGGGGGATGAACACTGAAGCTTTCTTT.

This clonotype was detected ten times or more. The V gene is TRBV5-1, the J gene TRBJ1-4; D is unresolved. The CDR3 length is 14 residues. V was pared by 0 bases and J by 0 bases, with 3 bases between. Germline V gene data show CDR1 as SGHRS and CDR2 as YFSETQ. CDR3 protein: CASSLDPTNEKLFF. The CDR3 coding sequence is TGCGCCAGCAGCTTGGACCCAACTAATGAAAAACTGTTTTTT.

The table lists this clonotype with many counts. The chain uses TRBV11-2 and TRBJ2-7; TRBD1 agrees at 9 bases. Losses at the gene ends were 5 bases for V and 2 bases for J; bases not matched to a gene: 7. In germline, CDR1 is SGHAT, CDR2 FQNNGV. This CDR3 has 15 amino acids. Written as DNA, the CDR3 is TGTGCCAGCAGCGAGCCGGGACAGGGTGCCTACGAGCAGTACTTC. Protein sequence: CASSEPGQGAYEQYF.

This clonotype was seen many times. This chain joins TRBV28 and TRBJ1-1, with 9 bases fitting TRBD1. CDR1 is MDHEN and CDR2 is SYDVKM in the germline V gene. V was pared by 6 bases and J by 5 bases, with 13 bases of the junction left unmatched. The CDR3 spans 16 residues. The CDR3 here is CASRRGTGRGRTEAFF. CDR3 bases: TGTGCCAGCAGGAGGGGGACAGGGAGGGGTCGGACTGAAGCTTTCTTT.

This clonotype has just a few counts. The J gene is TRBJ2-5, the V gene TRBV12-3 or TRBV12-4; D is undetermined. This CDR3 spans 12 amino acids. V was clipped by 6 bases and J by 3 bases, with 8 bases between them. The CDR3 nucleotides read TGTGCCAGCAGATTACAAGAAGAGACCCAGTACTTC. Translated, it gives CASRLQEETQYF.

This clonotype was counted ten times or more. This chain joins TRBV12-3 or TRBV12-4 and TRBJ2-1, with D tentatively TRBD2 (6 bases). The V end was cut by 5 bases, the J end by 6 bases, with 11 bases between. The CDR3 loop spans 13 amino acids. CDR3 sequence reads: CASSPRDFNEQFF. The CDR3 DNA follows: TGTGCCAGCAGTCCCAGGGACTTCAATGAGCAGTTCTTC.

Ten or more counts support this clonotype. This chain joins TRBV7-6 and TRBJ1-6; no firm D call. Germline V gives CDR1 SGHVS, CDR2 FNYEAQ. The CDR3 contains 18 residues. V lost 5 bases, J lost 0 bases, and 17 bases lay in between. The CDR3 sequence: CASSPRAGRSSYNSPLHF. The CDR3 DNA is TGTGCCAGCAGCCCCCGGGCAGGACGGAGCTCCTATAATTCACCCCTCCACTTT.

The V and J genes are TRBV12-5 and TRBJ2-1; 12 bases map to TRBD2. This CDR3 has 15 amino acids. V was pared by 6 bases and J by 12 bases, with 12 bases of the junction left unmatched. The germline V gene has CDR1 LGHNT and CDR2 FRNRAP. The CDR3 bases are TGTGCTAGTGGCACCGGGACTAGCGGGTTCTTTAGGCAGTTCTTC. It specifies CASGTGTSGFFRQFF.

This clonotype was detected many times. CDR3 sequence: CASSPRDPPRQYF. CDR3 bases: TGTGCCAGCAGTCCCCGGGACCCCCCTCGACAGTACTTC. This sequence joins TRBV28 and TRBJ2-7; the D gene could be TRBD1 or TRBD2 (5 bases each). The CDR3 loop spans 13 amino acids. Trimming cost V 5 bases and J 10 bases, with 18 bases left between them. Per germline, CDR1 MDHEN and CDR2 SYDVKM.